A single sample gave rise to the 14 T cell receptor beta chains below, sequenced in a study of blood T cell repertoires in COVID-19 (dated by TCRdb to 2018 to 2021). The method was the immunoSEQ multiplex PCR assay. TCRdb retrieved this table from immuneACCESS and kept in-frame rearrangements only. Not all clones are present; in checked studies, unresolved V genes account for under half, and no reason is known for the remainder. Across this sample there are nearly 55,000 clones, with over 70% seen only once. The ten largest account for about 15% of the sample. The sequencing sample was made of peripheral blood. Receptor source: a human donor with active or convalescent COVID-19. The donor label of this sample is uncertain.

The V and J genes are TRBV6-1 and TRBJ1-4; perhaps TRBD1 as D (5 bases). Deletions cut 2 bases from V and 7 bases from J, with 17 bases between. Germline assignment: CDR1 MNHNS and CDR2 SASEGT. The CDR3 has 16 amino acids. CDR3 protein: CASSEQSGTGREKLFF. The CDR3, as DNA: TGTGCCAGCAGTGAACAATCCGGGACTGGCCGTGAAAAACTGTTTTTT.

The chain carries TRBV14 and TRBJ1-1, with a weak D call TRBD1 (6 bases). V shed 4 bases and J shed 4 bases, with 13 bases lying between them. Germline loops: CDR1 SGHDN, CDR2 FVKESK. The CDR3 covers 14 residues. In nucleotides, the CDR3 is TGTGCCAGCAGCCCGTCCCAGGGGAGCACTGAAGCTTTCTTT. Translated, it gives CASSPSQGSTEAFF.

The chain links TRBV2 to TRBJ2-2; weak D call: TRBD2 (5 bases). CDR1 and CDR2 from the germline V gene are SNHLY and FYNNEI. This CDR3 spans 18 amino acids. The V end was cut by 3 bases, the J end by 1 base, with 18 bases between. The CDR3 region is CASSENRGSGVNTGELFF. In DNA, the CDR3 is TGTGCCAGCAGTGAGAATCGGGGAAGCGGCGTGAACACCGGGGAGCTGTTTTTT.

The rearrangement links TRBV9 to TRBJ1-1, with D tentatively TRBD1 (6 bases). The CDR3 is made up of 15 amino acids. The germline V gene encodes CDR1 SGDLS and CDR2 YYNGEE. The V and J ends lost 0 bases and 6 bases respectively, with 15 bases between them. CDR3 in amino acids: CASSVVPRGVAEAFF. The CDR3 nucleotides read TGTGCCAGCAGCGTAGTACCCAGGGGAGTTGCTGAAGCTTTCTTT. The full variable domain, rest sourced from reference TRBV9 and TRBJ1-1, is DSGVTQTPKHLITATGQRVTLRCSPRSGDLSVYWYQQSLDQGLQFLIQYYNGEERAKGNILERFSAQQFPDLHSELNLSSLELGDSALYFCASSVVPRGVAEAFFGQGTRLTVV.

Only one count was recorded for this clone. The CDR3 coding sequence is TGTGCCAGCAGCAAAAACGACAGGGGCCTCTCCTACGAGCAGTACTTC. Translation: CASSKNDRGLSYEQYF. The rearrangement joins TRBV21-1 to TRBJ2-7; the table's D call, TRBD1, was not checked against the DNA. TRBV21-1 is a recognized pseudogene. The CDR3 has 16 amino acids.

This clone was seen once. V usage is TRBV5-6 and J usage is TRBJ1-6; 8 positions agree with TRBD1. The CDR3 contains 15 residues. V shed 3 bases, J shed 6 bases, and the junction held 5 bases outside the gene matches. The germline CDR1 and CDR2 sequences are SGHDT and YYEEEE. CDR3 protein: CASSYGQGGNSPLHF. In nucleotides, the CDR3 is TGTGCCAGCAGCTATGGACAGGGAGGTAATTCACCCCTCCACTTT.

The chain uses TRBV3-1 (or the pseudogene TRBV3-2) and TRBJ1-1, with a weak D call TRBD1 (6 bases). The CDR3 consists of 18 residues. Germline CDR1 and CDR2: LGHDT and YNNKEL (reference sequence). Trimming shortened V by 1 base and J by 2 bases, and 20 bases separated the two germline ends. CDR3 nucleotides: TGTGCCAGCAGCCAAGTATTTTTGTTAAGGACAGCCAACACTGAAGCTTTCTTT. It translates to CASSQVFLLRTANTEAFF.

Only one count was recorded for this clone. This chain links TRBV27 with TRBJ2-3, with TRBD2 identical over 14 bases. CDR3 length: 19 amino acids. Per germline, CDR1 MNHEY and CDR2 SMNVEV (reference sequence). J lost 5 bases, V lost 2 bases, and 12 bases had no gene match. As DNA, the CDR3 is TGTGCCAGCAGTTTACGTCCCGGGACTAGCGGGAGCTGGGTAGATACGCAGTATTTT. Translated, it gives CASSLRPGTSGSWVDTQYF.

The DNA for the CDR3 is TGTGCCAGCAGCTCCAGAGGGGGGAACACCGGGGAGCTGTTTTTT. This codes for CASSSRGGNTGELFF. The chain couples TRBV5-6 to TRBJ2-2; perhaps TRBD1 as D (6 bases). Germline loops: CDR1 SGHDT, CDR2 YYEEEE. V gave up 3 bases and J gave up 1 base, with 10 bases separating them. The CDR3 consists of 15 residues.

This sequence joins TRBV27 and TRBJ2-2; 11 nucleotides match TRBD2. CDR1 MNHEY and CDR2 SMNVEV come from the germline V gene (reference sequence). Unmatched junction bases numbered 10, after V lost 1 base and J lost 6 bases. CDR3 length: 18 amino acids. The CDR3 sequence is CASSLWASGRSAAGELFF. The CDR3 region has the DNA TGTGCCAGCAGTTTATGGGCTAGCGGGAGGAGCGCGGCCGGGGAGCTGTTTTTT.

This chain connects TRBV4-3 to TRBJ2-5; the D is unclear. The CDR3 extends over 14 amino acids. The V gene's germline CDR1 is LGHNA and CDR2 YSLEER. V gave up 1 base and J gave up 5 bases, with 11 bases separating them. This CDR3 is CASSQARLGETQYF. The CDR3 region has the DNA TGCGCCAGCAGCCAAGCGAGACTTGGGGAGACCCAGTACTTC.

This chain links TRBV11-2 with TRBJ2-3, with unresolved D. Per germline, CDR1 SGHAT and CDR2 FQNNGV. V was clipped by 0 bases and J by 2 bases, with 12 bases between them. The CDR3 covers 16 residues. This CDR3 reads CASSLDLFAATDTQYF. The CDR3 region has the DNA TGTGCCAGCAGCTTAGATCTGTTTGCGGCCACAGATACGCAGTATTTT. The full variable domain, rest sourced from reference TRBV11-2 and TRBJ2-3, is EAGVAQSPRYKIIEKRQSVAFWCNPISGHATLYWYQQILGQGPKLLIQFQNNGVVDDSQLPKDRFSAERLKGVDSTLKIQPAKLEDSAVYLCASSLDLFAATDTQYFGPGTRLTVL.

The rearrangement joins TRBV11-3 to TRBJ1-1; 10 positions agree with TRBD1. The CDR3 consists of 12 residues. CDR1 is SGHNT and CDR2 is YENEEA in the germline V gene. Losses at the gene ends were 3 bases for V and 11 bases for J; bases not matched to a gene: 3. CDR3 nucleotides: TGTGCCAGCAGCTTCGGACAGGGGGAGGCTTTCTTT. This gives the protein CASSFGQGEAFF.

The chain employs TRBV7-2 and TRBJ2-7; TRBD1 agrees at 7 bases. The CDR3 length is 13 residues. Germline lookup yields CDR1 SGHTA and CDR2 FQGNSA. The ends lost 4 bases at V and 2 bases at J; junction bases unmatched: 2. This CDR3 is CASSSQGPYEQYF. In DNA, the CDR3 is TGTGCCAGCAGCTCACAGGGGCCCTACGAGCAGTACTTC.